This T cell receptor beta chain stems from a study of shared T cell receptors in the human thymus. Germline CDR1 reads LNHNV; CDR2 reads YYDKDF (reference sequence). The V end was cut by 3 bases, the J end by 1 base, with 16 bases between. The CDR3 contains 16 residues. Only in-frame clones appear in the TCRdb table, and some are missing; sequencing was by immunoSEQ multiplex PCR. The data show 630,000 or so clones, about 90% seen once. These same data were also listed under a study on human thymus T cells. That source reports: Resections from corrective heart surgery supplied the thymus tissue. Gene usage for V and J segments appeared biased in thymic and blood repertoires.

This TCR derives from a boy younger than two with a congenital heart defect. The sample consisted of thymocytes. This chain connects TRBV15 to TRBJ2-7, with D possibly matching TRBD1 (6 bases). In DNA form, the CDR3 reads TGTGCCACCAGCAGCCGCCGGGACATCAGGTCCTACGAGCAGTACTTC. This gives the protein CATSSRRDIRSYEQYF.